There are a few counts of the clone carrying this T cell receptor (beta chain). These data originate in a study of blood T cell repertoires in COVID-19. J was trimmed by 6 bases and V by 6 bases; bases with no gene match: 4. The CDR3 runs to 14 residues. The V gene's germline CDR1 is MNHEY and CDR2 SVGAGI. Sequenced by immunoSEQ multiplex PCR; TCRdb stores in-frame clones only, minus some. The data hold under 150,000 clones, with around 81% observed a single time. The specimen was peripheral blood. This TCR derives from a man aged 60 to 69 with active or convalescent COVID-19. The chain employs TRBV6-5 and TRBJ1-5; 11 positions agree with TRBD1. The CDR3 protein is CASSWDRGGQPQHF. The CDR3 nucleotides are TGTGCCAGCAGCTGGGACAGGGGGGGTCAGCCCCAGCATTTT.